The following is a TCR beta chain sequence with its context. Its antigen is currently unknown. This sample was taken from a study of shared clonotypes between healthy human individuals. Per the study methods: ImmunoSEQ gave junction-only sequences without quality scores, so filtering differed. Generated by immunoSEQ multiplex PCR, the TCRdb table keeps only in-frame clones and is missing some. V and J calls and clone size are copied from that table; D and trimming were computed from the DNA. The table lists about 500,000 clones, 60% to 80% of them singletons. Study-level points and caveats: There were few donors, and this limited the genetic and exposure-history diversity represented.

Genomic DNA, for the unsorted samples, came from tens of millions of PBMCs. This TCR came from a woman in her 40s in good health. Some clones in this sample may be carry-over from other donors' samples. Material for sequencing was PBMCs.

This chain's CDR3 is CASSPDSNGNTIYF. Written as DNA, the CDR3 is TGCGCCAGCAGCCCAGATTCAAACGGAAACACCATATATTTT. The rearrangement joins TRBV5-1 to TRBJ1-3; unclear D gene. Germline assignment: CDR1 SGHRS and CDR2 YFSETQ. Between the trimmed V and J ends, which lost 4 bases and 4 bases, there was a span of 12 bases. This CDR3 has 14 residues.